Each of the 26 T cell receptor beta chains below was sequenced from the same sample in a study of early T cells in non-severe SARS-CoV-2 infection. TCRdb re-analysed the 5' RACE reads in MiXCR, keeping a single row per CDR3 protein. Of some 71,000 distinct CDR3 sequences listed, over 8% are singletons. Source: whole blood, taken at baseline. The source is an adult who was a healthcare worker with PCR-confirmed SARS-CoV-2 infection or an uninfected control (not recorded which).

The chain joins TRBV20-1 to TRBJ1-1, with D perhaps TRBD1 (5 bases). CDR1 DFQATT and CDR2 SNEGSKA come from the germline V gene (reference sequence). The CDR3 extends over 14 amino acids. Trimming removed 0 bases from V and 5 bases from J, with 13 bases in between. CDR3 DNA sequence: TGCAGTGCTAGAGATGTGAGGGGCGGGACTGAAGCTTTCTTT. This encodes CSARDVRGGTEAFF.

The chain couples TRBV6-5 to TRBJ1-1; D uncertain. Germline-derived CDR1 and CDR2 are MNHEY and SVGAGI. The V end was cut by 2 bases, the J end by 8 bases, with 15 bases between. The CDR3 spans 14 residues. The CDR3 region is CASSYGEPFFEAFF. The CDR3 DNA sequence: TGTGCCAGCAGTTACGGGGAACCCTTTTTCGAAGCTTTCTTT.

Worth noting for this clonotype: A junction boundary mismatches the germline segment, possibly from a read error. V and J are TRBV7-8 and TRBJ2-1; 9 bases are a match to TRBD2. The germline V gene encodes CDR1 SGHVS and CDR2 FQNEAQ. CDR3 length equals 17 residues. The CDR3 spells CASILAGRPNSYDEQFF. The CDR3 nucleotides read TGTGCCAGCATCCTAGCGGGAAGGCCTAACTCCTACGATGAGCAGTTCTTC.

V is TRBV5-1 and J is TRBJ1-2; tentatively, D is TRBD1 (5 bases). Germline CDR1 SGHRS, CDR2 YFSETQ. V lost 4 bases and J 5 bases, leaving 18 bases between the germline ends. The CDR3 has 15 amino acids. CDR3 residues: CASSPGSGTAYGYTF. CDR3 nucleotide sequence: TGCGCCAGCAGCCCTGGAAGTGGGACGGCTTATGGCTACACCTTC.

This clonotype was counted many times. CDR3 sequence reads: CASSLASGGDYEQYF. CDR3 bases: TGTGCCAGCAGTTTGGCGAGCGGGGGGGACTACGAGCAGTACTTC. This chain links TRBV28 with TRBJ2-7, with 10 bases aligning to TRBD2. The J segment lost 3 bases and the V segment lost 3 bases, leaving 5 bases of the junction unmatched. The CDR3 runs to 15 residues. Looked up from germline, CDR1 is MDHEN and CDR2 is SYDVKM.

This clonotype was detected many times. J is TRBJ2-5 and V is TRBV28; either TRBD1 or TRBD2 may fit D (6 bases each). Per germline, CDR1 MDHEN and CDR2 SYDVKM. The CDR3 contains 15 residues. V dropped 10 bases and J dropped 3 bases, with 21 bases sitting between them. The CDR3 sequence: CATRGQRRFKETQYF. The CDR3 DNA sequence: TGTGCCACCCGGGGGCAGAGGAGGTTTAAAGAGACCCAGTACTTC.

This sequence joins TRBV12-3 or TRBV12-4 and TRBJ1-1; TRBD1 matches 10 bases. After removal of 5 bases from V and 6 bases from J, the junction contained 6 bases not matched to a gene. The CDR3 is 14 residues long. The CDR3 here is CASSPTGGLAEAFF. As DNA, the CDR3 is TGTGCCAGCAGTCCGACAGGGGGCTTGGCTGAAGCTTTCTTT.

This chain joins TRBV10-3 and TRBJ2-3, with D possibly TRBD2 on 6 matching bases. In germline, CDR1 is ENHRY, CDR2 SYGVKD. The CDR3 length is 14 residues. V lost 6 bases, J lost 3 bases, and 13 bases lay in between. The CDR3, as DNA: TGTGCCATCAGGTCGACTAGTACGACAGATACGCAGTATTTT. Protein product: CAIRSTSTTDTQYF.

The chain employs TRBV2 and TRBJ2-7; the D gene is possibly TRBD1 (6 bases). The CDR3 contains 17 residues. The germline V gene has CDR1 SNHLY and CDR2 FYNNEI. V was shortened by 1 base and J by 2 bases, with 18 bases between the two germline ends. The CDR3 DNA reads as TGTGCCAGCAGTGAAGTGTTACCCCGGGACACCACCTACGAGCAGTACTTC. This sequence encodes CASSEVLPRDTTYEQYF.

This chain links TRBV12-3 or TRBV12-4 with TRBJ2-5; possibly TRBD2 for D (6 bases). V was clipped by 3 bases and J by 2 bases, with 10 bases between them. CDR3 size: 14 residues. CDR3 coding DNA: TGTGCCAGCAGTTTTAACGCGGGACAAGAGACCCAGTACTTC. Protein product: CASSFNAGQETQYF.

The rearrangement links TRBV20-1 to TRBJ1-1, with 7 bases that match TRBD1. The germline V gene has CDR1 DFQATT and CDR2 SNEGSKA (reference sequence). CDR3 length: 14 amino acids. The junction had 13 bases not matched to a gene; V was cut back by 6 bases and J by 6 bases. The CDR3 loop reads CSARRRQGGAEAFF. In nucleotides, the CDR3 is TGCAGTGCCCGCAGGCGACAGGGTGGGGCTGAAGCTTTCTTT.

Only a few counts were recorded for this clonotype. This chain uses TRBV28 with TRBJ1-1; D gene uncertain. CDR1 is MDHEN, CDR2 SYDVKM, per germline. The CDR3 contains 13 residues. Trimming cost V 5 bases and J 1 base, with 8 bases left between them. The chain's CDR3 is CASSIPGNTEAFF. CDR3 in DNA: TGTGCCAGCAGTATCCCAGGGAACACTGAAGCTTTCTTT.

The rearrangement uses TRBV28 and TRBJ2-1; perhaps TRBD2 as D (5 bases). In germline, CDR1 is MDHEN, CDR2 SYDVKM. The CDR3 contains 15 residues. V dropped 6 bases and J dropped 15 bases, with 27 bases sitting between them. The CDR3 sequence: CASRSSGSHTRDAFF. The DNA for the CDR3 is TGTGCCAGCAGGTCCTCGGGGTCGCATACCCGCGACGCGTTCTTC.

This clonotype came up once. The rearrangement links TRBV30 to TRBJ2-2; no firm D call. Trimming pared 5 bases from V and 2 bases from J, leaving 12 bases between. This CDR3 comprises 14 residues. Germline V gene data show CDR1 as GTSNPN and CDR2 as SVGIG (reference sequence). CDR3 nucleotide sequence: TGTGCCTGGGAAGGCAATCTTAACACCGGGGAGCTGTTTTTT. Protein sequence: CAWEGNLNTGELFF.

At least ten counts were recorded for this clonotype. This chain uses TRBV7-2 with TRBJ2-4, with D perhaps TRBD1 or TRBD2 (5 bases each). Trimming shortened V by 1 base and J by 11 bases, and 18 bases separated the two germline ends. Germline lookup yields CDR1 SGHTA and CDR2 FQGNSA. CDR3 length equals 15 residues. This CDR3 reads CASSLVGQGRNVQYF. The CDR3 nucleotides are TGTGCCAGCAGCTTAGTTGGGCAGGGACGCAATGTTCAGTACTTC.

This clonotype was seen at least ten times. CDR3 bases: TGCGCCAGCAGCTGGGGGCGAGGATTCTCCTACAATGAGCAGTTCTTC. It encodes CASSWGRGFSYNEQFF. The rearrangement uses TRBV5-1 and TRBJ2-1; the D gene is possibly TRBD1 (6 bases). Trimming shortened V by 3 bases and J by 0 bases, and 13 bases separated the two germline ends. Germline CDR1 SGHRS, CDR2 YFSETQ. CDR3 length: 16 residues.

This chain uses TRBV20-1 with TRBJ2-1; TRBD2 matches 10 bases. V lost 0 bases to trimming and J lost 0 bases; unmatched junction nucleotides: 8. Germline V CDR1 and CDR2: DFQATT, SNEGSKA (reference sequence). This CDR3 comprises 18 residues. CDR3 loop: CSARDYPSGSVSYNEQFF. Written as DNA, the CDR3 is TGCAGTGCTAGAGATTACCCTAGCGGGAGCGTCTCCTACAATGAGCAGTTCTTC.

There are a few counts of this clonotype. The V and J genes are TRBV3-1 and TRBJ1-1; 11 positions agree with TRBD1. This CDR3 spans 19 amino acids. The V gene end was trimmed by 4 bases and the J gene end by 5 bases; junction bases not matched to a gene: 18. CDR1 LGHDT and CDR2 YNNKEL come from the germline V gene (reference sequence). The CDR3: CASSPFQAWDRGRGTEAFF. The DNA for the CDR3 is TGTGCCAGCAGCCCGTTCCAGGCCTGGGACAGGGGGAGGGGGACTGAAGCTTTCTTT.

This clonotype was found many times. The genes are TRBV20-1 and TRBJ2-3; 9 bases fit TRBD2. The CDR3 sequence is 14 residues long. V gave up 5 bases and J gave up 4 bases; unmatched junction bases: 7. Looked up from germline, CDR1 is DFQATT and CDR2 is SNEGSKA (reference sequence). The CDR3 is CSAYPLAGADTQYF. The CDR3 DNA reads as TGCAGTGCTTATCCTTTAGCGGGAGCAGATACGCAGTATTTT.

The J gene is TRBJ1-5, the V gene TRBV28; TRBD1 aligns across 7 bases. Germline loops: CDR1 MDHEN, CDR2 SYDVKM. Unmatched junction bases numbered 7, after V lost 4 bases and J lost 4 bases. This CDR3 comprises 15 residues. The CDR3 here is CASSYETGTNQPQHF. CDR3 in DNA: TGTGCCAGCAGTTACGAGACAGGGACGAATCAGCCCCAGCATTTT.

This clonotype occurred many times. This chain joins TRBV11-2 and TRBJ2-1; 7 nucleotides line up with TRBD2. The CDR3 spans 12 residues. V was clipped by 5 bases and J by 8 bases; unmatched bases: 3. CDR1 is SGHAT, CDR2 FQNNGV, per germline. The CDR3 DNA is TGTGCCAGCAGCCAGCGGGACTATGAGCAGTTCTTC. This sequence encodes CASSQRDYEQFF.

This clonotype has just a few counts. This chain uses TRBV6-1 with TRBJ2-7, with TRBD2 matching 10 bases. The CDR3 is 15 amino acids. V lost 2 bases, J lost 1 base, and 2 bases stayed unmatched. Germline values: CDR1 MNHNS, CDR2 SASEGT. CDR3 sequence (DNA): TGTGCCAGCAGTGAACGGACTAGCGGATCCTACGAGCAGTACTTC. Translation: CASSERTSGSYEQYF.

This chain connects TRBV5-1 to TRBJ1-3; D is undetermined. There are 13 residues in the CDR3. The V and J ends lost 5 bases and 7 bases respectively, with 13 bases between them. CDR1 SGHRS and CDR2 YFSETQ come from the germline V gene. CDR3 in DNA: TGCGCCAGCAGTGTTGGATACGAGAACACCATATATTTT. The encoded protein is CASSVGYENTIYF.

This chain joins TRBV20-1 and TRBJ2-7; 10 positions agree with TRBD1. With V trimmed by 6 bases and J by 3 bases, 5 bases remained unmatched. This CDR3 is built from 13 residues. Germline CDR1 and CDR2: DFQATT and SNEGSKA (reference sequence). For the CDR3, the DNA is TGCAGTGCGGCGGGACAGGGGTTCTACGAGCAGTACTTC. Translated: CSAAGQGFYEQYF.

This clonotype was seen repeatedly, ten times or more. V and J are TRBV6-2 or TRBV6-3 and TRBJ1-2, with D unclear. This CDR3 is 14 amino acids long. The V end lost 10 bases, the J end lost 8 bases, and 23 bases lay between the germline ends. CDR1 is MNHEY, CDR2 SVGEGT, per germline. The DNA of the CDR3 is TGTGCCACCTTGCTTCAGGACGGCCTCTTGGGCTACACCTTC. Protein product: CATLLQDGLLGYTF.

The chain carries TRBV10-3 and TRBJ2-1; D may be TRBD1 (5 bases). Looked up from germline, CDR1 is ENHRY and CDR2 is SYGVKD. V lost 5 bases and J lost 9, with 14 bases in between. This CDR3 spans 13 amino acids. In DNA, the CDR3 is TGTGCCATCAGTACGAAGGGGCTTGGTGAGCAGTTCTTC. Translated: CAISTKGLGEQFF.